The 25 T cell receptor beta chains below come from one sample, sequenced in a study of shared clonotypes between healthy human individuals. Method: immunoSEQ multiplex PCR; TCRdb's copy keeps in-frame clones and lacks some. The sample comprises a few million clones, about nine tenths of which are singletons, and about 0.41% rests with the top ten. The sequenced sample was naive CD4+ T cells from PBMCs. Subset in this sample: CD45RA+ positively selected. The origin of the receptors is a man aged 18 to 29 in good health. Some clones in this sample may be carry-over from other donors' samples.

This clone was detected once. V gene TRBV2 combines with J gene TRBJ1-5, with D possibly TRBD1 on 5 matching bases. In germline, CDR1 is SNHLY, CDR2 FYNNEI. The CDR3 loop spans 14 amino acids. V lost 4 bases and J lost 4, with 11 bases in between. The CDR3: CASSGGTDNQPQHF. CDR3 bases: TGTGCCAGCAGTGGAGGGACTGATAATCAGCCCCAGCATTTT.

This sequence joins TRBV5-1 and TRBJ2-7, with a weak D call TRBD1 (5 bases). Germline assignment: CDR1 SGHRS and CDR2 YFSETQ. V gave up 0 bases and J gave up 1 base, with 11 bases separating them. This CDR3 has 15 amino acids. This CDR3 reads CASSLDWGHSYEQYF. The CDR3 nucleotides are TGCGCCAGCAGCTTGGACTGGGGCCATTCCTACGAGCAGTACTTC.

The CDR3 sequence: CASKASEKLFF. DNA of the CDR3: TGTGCCAGCAAGGCCAGTGAAAAACTGTTTTTT. V is TRBV7-9 and J is TRBJ1-4, with D unresolved. Trimming shortened V by 7 bases and J by 7 bases, and 7 bases separated the two germline ends. Germline CDR1 is SEHNR and CDR2 is FQNEAQ (reference sequence). There are 11 residues in the CDR3. Looking up the rest from reference TRBV7-9 and TRBJ1-4 gives the full variable domain: DTGVSQNPRHKITKRGQNVTFRCDPISEHNRLYWYRQTLGQGPEFLTYFQNEAQLEKSRLLSDRFSAERPKGSFSTLEIQRTEQGDSAMYLCASKASEKLFFGSGTQLSVL.

This sequence joins TRBV19 and TRBJ1-3; possible D gene TRBD1, 6 bases. CDR1 LNHDA and CDR2 SQIVND come from the germline V gene (reference sequence). The V and J ends lost 6 bases and 2 bases respectively, with 11 bases between them. The CDR3 runs to 14 residues. The CDR3 region is CASREQGTGNTIYF. The CDR3 DNA sequence: TGTGCCAGTAGGGAACAGGGAACTGGAAACACCATATATTTT. The whole variable domain, remainder taken from reference TRBV19 and TRBJ1-3, is DGGITQSPKYLFRKEGQNVTLSCEQNLNHDAMYWYRQDPGQGLRLIYYSQIVNDFQKGDIAEGYSVSREKKESFPLTVTSAQKNPTAFYLCASREQGTGNTIYFGEGSWLTVV.

The rearrangement joins TRBV11-2 to TRBJ1-2; D not resolved. Germline-derived CDR1 and CDR2 are SGHAT and FQNNGV. The CDR3 sequence is 14 residues long. V was trimmed by 1 base and J by 6 bases, leaving 12 bases between them. Written as DNA, the CDR3 is TGTGCCAGCAGCTTAGTTGGCAGATTCAATGGCTACACCTTC. It specifies CASSLVGRFNGYTF.

This chain joins TRBV18 and TRBJ2-5; 12 bases are a match to TRBD1. Germline CDR1 and CDR2: KGHSH and LQKENI. V dropped 0 bases and J dropped 7; count of bases not matched to a gene: 6. The CDR3 is 16 amino acids. CDR3 in DNA: TGTGCCAGCTCACCACCGGGACAGGGGGCAGATGGGACCCAGTACTTC. Protein: CASSPPGQGADGTQYF.

CDR3 residues: CASSILSGSPDTQYF. As DNA, the CDR3 is TGTGCCAGTAGTATCTTAAGCGGGAGTCCAGATACGCAGTATTTT. V gene TRBV19 combines with J gene TRBJ2-3; 8 nucleotides match TRBD2. Losses at the gene ends were 3 bases for V and 4 bases for J; bases not matched to a gene: 6. This CDR3 comprises 15 residues. Germline lookup yields CDR1 LNHDA and CDR2 SQIVND (reference sequence).

The gene calls are TRBV6-1 and TRBJ2-5, with 8 bases aligning to TRBD2. The V gene end was trimmed by 8 bases and the J gene end by 5 bases; junction bases not matched to a gene: 10. The CDR3 runs 14 residues. Germline-derived CDR1 and CDR2 are MNHNS and SASEGT. The CDR3: CASSAAGVWETQYF. For the CDR3, the DNA is TGTGCCAGCTCGGCAGCGGGAGTGTGGGAGACCCAGTACTTC.

The chain uses TRBV6-1 and TRBJ1-1, with 7 bases that match TRBD1. The germline V gene has CDR1 MNHNS and CDR2 SASEGT. Germline trimming cut 6 bases from V and 3 bases from J; bases unmatched to any gene: 4. This CDR3 has 13 amino acids. The CDR3 sequence is CASSSGGDTEAFF. In DNA form, the CDR3 reads TGTGCCAGCAGCTCAGGGGGGGACACTGAAGCTTTCTTT.

The rearrangement uses TRBV4-1 and TRBJ2-3; 8 bases match TRBD2. The CDR3 has 16 amino acids. The trim removed 1 base at V and 4 bases at J, leaving 7 bases unmatched. Germline V gene sequence: CDR1 MGHRA, CDR2 YSYEKL. The CDR3 sequence is CASSQGGLGGSDTQYF. The CDR3 nucleotides read TGCGCCAGCAGCCAAGGGGGACTAGGAGGCTCAGATACGCAGTATTTT.

The rearrangement joins TRBV19 to TRBJ2-1, with TRBD2 as a possible D gene (6 bases). Germline V lookup: CDR1 LNHDA, CDR2 SQIVND (reference sequence). The CDR3 loop spans 12 amino acids. The V gene lost 9 bases and the J gene lost 8 bases, with 14 bases spanning the gap. The CDR3 DNA sequence: TGTGCCAGCGGTGGGGGGTTGGATGAGCAGTTCTTC. Translating gives CASGGGLDEQFF.

V is TRBV6-4 and J is TRBJ1-5; D is unclear. Germline V CDR1 and CDR2: MRHNA, SNTAGT. This CDR3 is built from 8 residues. The CDR3 DNA follows: TGTGCAAGCCAGCCCCAGCATTTT. Its translation is CASQPQHF.

The chain carries TRBV10-3 and TRBJ2-7, with 8 positions matching TRBD1. The V gene end was trimmed by 10 bases and the J gene end by 5 bases; junction bases not matched to a gene: 13. The germline gives CDR1 ENHRY, CDR2 SYGVKD. This CDR3 is built from 14 residues. The CDR3 sequence: CATYRGLTEHEQYF. The CDR3 nucleotides read TGTGCCACTTACAGGGGGTTGACGGAACACGAGCAGTACTTC.

The gene calls are TRBV5-4 and TRBJ2-7; D ambiguous. CDR1 and CDR2 from the germline V gene are SGHNT and YYREEE (reference sequence). The V and J ends lost 4 bases and 6 bases respectively, with 14 bases between them. The CDR3 loop spans 13 amino acids. CDR3 in amino acids: CASSPGLSPEQYF. CDR3 DNA sequence: TGTGCCAGCAGCCCGGGTCTTTCTCCCGAGCAGTACTTC.

This chain links TRBV9 with TRBJ2-5; 9 bases are shared with TRBD2. V trimming: 2 bases; J trimming: 5 bases; junction bases outside the gene matches: 10. Germline V gene sequence: CDR1 SGDLS, CDR2 YYNGEE. The CDR3 length is 16 residues. CDR3 loop: CASSVQTSGGRETQYF. CDR3 in DNA: TGTGCCAGCAGCGTCCAGACTAGCGGTGGGCGGGAGACCCAGTACTTC.

This chain links TRBV2 with TRBJ2-1, with TRBD2 identical over 10 bases. J lost 9 bases, V lost 4 bases, and 12 bases had no gene match. The CDR3 is 16 residues long. The germline V gene encodes CDR1 SNHLY and CDR2 FYNNEI. Here the CDR3 DNA reads TGTGCCAGCAGTGGGGTAGTAGCGGGAGGACTAGGTGAGCAGTTCTTC. Protein: CASSGVVAGGLGEQFF.

J is TRBJ2-3 and V is TRBV6-6; D uncertain. The length of the CDR3 is 16 residues. V was cut by 6 bases and J by 1 base, with 17 bases left in between. Germline V gene lookup returns CDR1 MNHNY and CDR2 SVGAGI (reference sequence). The CDR3 is CASSNLVIAGTDTQYF. CDR3 sequence (DNA): TGTGCCAGCAGCAACTTGGTAATCGCGGGCACAGATACGCAGTATTTT.

The rearrangement uses TRBV25-1 and TRBJ2-1; 11 bases are shared with TRBD2. The trim removed 5 bases at V and 5 bases at J, leaving 11 bases unmatched. CDR1 is MGHDK, CDR2 SYGVNS, per germline. This CDR3 comprises 17 residues. The CDR3 loop is CASSIAGGPVRNNEQFF. CDR3 nucleotides: TGTGCCAGCAGTATAGCGGGAGGGCCGGTCAGGAACAATGAGCAGTTCTTC.

The J gene is TRBJ2-2, the V gene TRBV5-1; D uncertain. This CDR3 has 15 amino acids. From germline, CDR1 is SGHRS and CDR2 YFSETQ. Trimming stripped 4 bases from V and 1 base from J, with 11 bases between. In DNA form, the CDR3 reads TGCGCCAGCAGCCGAGGCGGAAAGAACACCGGGGAGCTGTTTTTT. Its protein product is CASSRGGKNTGELFF.

V usage is TRBV18 and J usage is TRBJ2-2, with D tentatively TRBD1 (5 bases). Per the germline V gene, CDR1 is KGHSH and CDR2 is LQKENI. This CDR3 comprises 16 residues. V was pared by 6 bases and J by 1 base, with 15 bases between. The CDR3 protein is CASSRIPGQNTGELFF. CDR3 DNA: TGTGCCAGCTCCCGGATACCAGGACAGAACACCGGGGAGCTGTTTTTT.

With regard to this clone: Other DNA sequences in this sample translate to the same CDR3. The genes are TRBV18 and TRBJ2-5; TRBD2 is a possible D gene (6 bases). The CDR3 spans 13 residues. Per the germline V gene, CDR1 is KGHSH and CDR2 is LQKENI. V dropped 4 bases and J dropped 2 bases, with 8 bases sitting between them. The CDR3 reads CASSLRGQETQYF. In nucleotides, the CDR3 is TGTGCCAGCTCACTCCGGGGGCAAGAGACCCAGTACTTC.

This clone was detected once. The J gene is TRBJ2-1, the V gene TRBV21-1; TRBD2 is taken as the D call from the table, unchecked against the DNA. TRBV21-1 is recorded as a pseudogene. The CDR3 is 19 residues long. CDR3 bases: TGTGCCAGCAGCGGACTGTGCCTCCCGAAACCCAGCTCCTACAATGAGCAGTTCTTC. Encoded protein: CASSGLCLPKPSSYNEQFF.

The chain links TRBV28 to TRBJ1-4; 9 nucleotides line up with TRBD1. The germline V gene encodes CDR1 MDHEN and CDR2 SYDVKM. The V segment lost 1 base and the J segment 8 bases; nucleotides outside the gene matches: 5. CDR3 size: 15 residues. CDR3 region: CASSLSGQGREKLFF. For the CDR3, the DNA is TGTGCCAGCAGTTTATCGGGACAGGGTAGAGAAAAACTGTTTTTT.

Here the CDR3 DNA reads TGTGCCAGTATCCCAGATAAGCCGGGACAGGGACCGAACACTGAAGCTTTCTTT. As protein: CASIPDKPGQGPNTEAFF. The V and J genes are TRBV19 and TRBJ1-1, with 9 positions matching TRBD1. The germline V gene encodes CDR1 LNHDA and CDR2 SQIVND (reference sequence). Trimming cost V 7 bases and J 1 base; bases outside gene matches: 16. The CDR3 is 18 amino acids.

This chain connects TRBV6-5 to TRBJ2-2; 8 bases align to TRBD1. This CDR3 region has 13 residues. The ends lost 5 bases at V and 7 bases at J; junction bases unmatched: 3. Looked up from germline, CDR1 is MNHEY and CDR2 is SVGAGI. CDR3 loop: CASSQGAFGELFF. The DNA of the CDR3 is TGTGCCAGCAGTCAGGGGGCCTTCGGGGAGCTGTTTTTT.